A selection of T cell receptor beta chains follows, all from one sample in a study of blood T cell repertoires in COVID-19. Assay: immunoSEQ multiplex PCR; the TCRdb copy retains only in-frame clones and omits some. Seen here are 220,000 or so clones, about 86% observed once, and the top ten hold around 9.6%. Material: peripheral blood. These receptor sequences come from a woman aged 50 to 60 with COVID-19, enrolled during active disease. Both conserved end residues are part of each CDR3. The D gene is left open where the match is weak. Not every row has a clone size; where given, it reads once, few, many or a size class.

TRBV28,TRBD1,TRBJ1-5,-,CASSFPGGDQPQHF,TGTGCCAGCAGTTTTCCAGGGGGAGATCAGCCCCAGCATTTT
TRBV5-1,-,TRBJ1-4,-,CASSVPGKGEKLFF,TGCGCCAGCAGCGTCCCAGGGAAGGGGGAAAAACTGTTTTTT
TRBV6-5,-,TRBJ1-5,few,CASSPWTVLNQPQHF,TGTGCCAGCAGTCCCTGGACAGTCCTCAATCAGCCCCAGCATTTT
TRBV7-2,-,TRBJ2-6,-,CASSSSSGANVLTF,TGTGCCAGCAGCTCTTCCTCTGGGGCCAACGTCCTGACTTTC
TRBV11-2,-,TRBJ1-2,few,CASSQGHLNYGYTF,TGTGCCAGCAGCCAGGGACACCTAAACTATGGCTACACCTTC
TRBV19,-,TRBJ2-1,-,CASSIFPAGTYNEQFF,TGTGCCAGTAGTATATTCCCGGCGGGTACCTACAATGAGCAGTTCTTC
TRBV6-5,TRBD1,TRBJ1-1,-,CASQLGQANTEAFF,TGTGCCAGCCAGCTGGGACAGGCGAACACTGAAGCTTTCTTT
TRBV19,-,TRBJ2-4,-,CASSIGGTFGIQYF,TGTGCCAGTAGTATAGGGGGGACTTTTGGCATTCAGTACTTC
TRBV27,-,TRBJ2-2,-,CASSWAGEGTGELFF,TGTGCCAGCAGTTGGGCAGGGGAGGGGACCGGGGAGCTGTTTTTT
TRBV5-4,TRBD1,TRBJ1-4,-,CASSLGDSPNEKLFF,TGTGCCAGCAGCTTGGGGGACAGTCCTAATGAAAAACTGTTTTTT
TRBV4-3,-,TRBJ1-2,-,CASSQDGAFTLASTF,TGCGCCAGCAGCCAAGATGGGGCCTTCACTCTGGCTAGTACCTTC
TRBV5-6,-,TRBJ2-7,-,CASSSILRENEQYF,TGTGCCAGCAGCTCAATACTGAGGGAGAACGAGCAGTACTTC
TRBV5-5,TRBD2,TRBJ2-1,-,CASSLVAGEYNEQFF,TGTGCCAGCAGCTTGGTAGCGGGAGAGTACAATGAGCAGTTCTTC
TRBV7-6,-,TRBJ1-4,-,CASSPLGLNEKLFF,TGTGCCAGCAGCCCGCTGGGCCTTAATGAAAAACTGTTTTTT
TRBV7-6,-,TRBJ2-2,-,CASSSSDTPNTGELFF,TGTGCCAGCAGCTCTTCGGACACCCCGAACACCGGGGAGCTGTTTTTT
TRBV10-3,TRBD1,TRBJ1-1,-,CAIRQGPEAFF,TGTGCCATCAGACAGGGGCCTGAAGCTTTCTTT
TRBV19,-,TRBJ2-4,-,CASSGGMGHTSYIQYF,TGTGCCAGTAGTGGGGGAATGGGACATACTAGTTACATTCAGTACTTC
TRBV10-3,-,TRBJ2-5,-,CAISLQGWETQYF,TGTGCCATCAGCCTACAGGGCTGGGAGACCCAGTACTTC
TRBV9,-,TRBJ1-4,-,CASSDTTGYNEKLFF,TGTGCCAGCAGCGACACGACAGGCTATAATGAAAAACTGTTTTTT
TRBV28,TRBD1,TRBJ2-7,-,CASSYRDRVEEFSKEQYF,TGTGCCAGCAGTTACCGGGACAGGGTAGAGGAGTTTTCTAAAGAGCAGTACTTC
TRBV19,TRBD1,TRBJ1-5,-,CASSIVGTGGTQPQHF,TGTGCCAGTAGTATCGTAGGGACAGGGGGCACTCAGCCCCAGCATTTT
TRBV24-1,TRBD1,TRBJ2-3,-,CASGQGADTQYF,TGTGCCTCCGGACAGGGGGCAGATACGCAGTATTTT
TRBV5-1,-,TRBJ2-1,-,CASSLATSSYNEQFF,TGCGCCAGCAGCTTGGCCACAAGCTCCTACAATGAGCAGTTCTTC
TRBV5-6,-,TRBJ1-4,-,CASSLQGQLNEKLFF,TGTGCCAGCAGCTTACAAGGACAGTTGAATGAAAAACTGTTTTTT
TRBV18,TRBD1,TRBJ1-5,few,CATSGQINQPQHF,TGTGCCACCTCGGGACAGATCAATCAGCCCCAGCATTTT
TRBV28,-,TRBJ1-1,once,CASSSTPPWNTEAFF,TGTGCCAGCAGTTCTACGCCCCCTTGGAACACTGAAGCTTTCTTT
TRBV4-3,-,TRBJ1-4,-,CASSQDRAERGEKLFF,TGCGCCAGCAGCCAAGATCGGGCAGAACGGGGTGAAAAACTGTTTTTT
TRBV7-2,TRBD2,TRBJ2-3,-,CASSFGTSLAGTQYF,TGTGCCAGCAGCTTCGGGACTAGTTTAGCGGGTACGCAGTATTTT
TRBV5-4,-,TRBJ1-4,-,CASSLRLGGKEKLFF,TGTGCCAGCAGCTTGCGGTTAGGCGGTAAAGAAAAACTGTTTTTT
TRBV15,-,TRBJ1-5,-,CATSTAEQPQHF,TGTGCCACCAGCACAGCGGAGCAGCCCCAGCATTTT
TRBV10-1,TRBD2,TRBJ2-3,once,CASSESLSGGTDTQYF,TGCGCCAGCAGTGAGTCCCTCAGCGGGGGCACAGATACGCAGTATTTT
TRBV12-5,-,TRBJ1-1,-,CASGLLSEAFF,TGTGCTAGTGGTTTGCTTTCTGAAGCTTTCTTT
TRBV7-8,-,TRBJ2-1,-,CASSPLGSSYNEQFF,TGTGCCAGCAGCCCCCTGGGGAGTTCGTACAATGAGCAGTTCTTC
TRBV2,TRBD2,TRBJ2-7,-,CASSTETTWRGSNEQYF,TGTGCCAGCAGCACGGAGACCACGTGGCGGGGGTCAAACGAGCAGTACTTC
TRBV27,-,TRBJ1-1,once,CASSFDRNTEAFF,TGTGCCAGCAGTTTCGACAGGAACACTGAAGCTTTCTTT
TRBV29-1,-,TRBJ1-2,-,CSVEVPFYGYTF,TGCAGCGTTGAAGTCCCCTTCTATGGCTACACCTTC
TRBV11-3,-,TRBJ1-6,-,CASSATYNSPLHF,TGTGCCAGCAGCGCAACTTATAATTCACCCCTCCACTTT
TRBV4-3,TRBD1,TRBJ2-7,-,CASSPGTGGAYEQYF,TGCGCCAGCAGCCCCGGGACAGGGGGGGCCTACGAGCAGTACTTC
TRBV19,-,TRBJ2-5,once,CASSIDPSGQETQYF,TGTGCCAGTAGTATAGACCCCTCCGGGCAAGAGACCCAGTACTTC
TRBV4-1,-,TRBJ2-3,once,CASSPGGTDTQYF,TGCGCCAGCAGCCCAGGGGGCACAGATACGCAGTATTTT
TRBV6-5,-,TRBJ1-1,few,CASRDIMNTEAFF,TGTGCCAGCAGGGACATCATGAACACTGAAGCTTTCTTT
TRBV5-1,-,TRBJ1-4,-,CASSPGGGRSEKLFF,TGCGCCAGCAGCCCGGGCGGGGGGAGATCTGAAAAACTGTTTTTT
TRBV9,TRBD1,TRBJ1-2,-,CASSATGGYGYTF,TGTGCCAGCAGCGCGACAGGGGGCTATGGCTACACCTTC
TRBV2,TRBD1,TRBJ2-5,-,CASRDRGIGETQYF,TGTGCCAGCAGGGACAGGGGTATTGGAGAGACCCAGTACTTC
TRBV7-9,-,TRBJ1-4,once,CASSLEGQGNEKLFF,TGTGCCAGCAGCTTAGAAGGCCAGGGGAATGAAAAACTGTTTTTT
TRBV18,TRBD1,TRBJ1-2,-,CASSLLPGQGYGYTF,TGTGCCAGCTCACTCCTTCCGGGACAGGGCTATGGCTACACCTTC
TRBV3-1/TRBV3-2,TRBD1,TRBJ1-2,-,CASSQGQHYGYTF,TGTGCCAGCAGCCAGGGACAGCACTATGGCTACACCTTC
TRBV5-1,-,TRBJ1-6,-,CASSSGFESPLHF,TGCGCCAGCAGCTCAGGGTTTGAGTCACCCCTCCACTTT
TRBV10-3,TRBD2,TRBJ2-3,-,CAISDPSGGMYTQYF,TGTGCCATCAGTGATCCTAGCGGGGGGATGTATACGCAGTATTTT
TRBV7-8,-,TRBJ2-3,-,CASSLVGTAQYF,TGTGCCAGCAGCTTAGTGGGGACTGCACAGTATTTT
TRBV27,-,TRBJ2-7,-,CASSLSVDSAYEQYF,TGTGCCAGCAGTTTATCCGTGGACAGCGCCTACGAGCAGTACTTC
TRBV5-4,-,TRBJ1-3,-,CASSFSGSPGNTIYF,TGTGCCAGCAGCTTCAGTGGGAGTCCTGGAAACACCATATATTTT
TRBV13,TRBD1,TRBJ1-4,-,CASSLKGTGIGEKLFF,TGTGCCAGCAGCTTAAAAGGGACAGGCATAGGAGAAAAACTGTTTTTT